These T cell receptor beta chains were read from a single sample in a study of blood T cell repertoires in COVID-19. Here immunoSEQ multiplex PCR was the method, and the copy in TCRdb shows in-frame clones only, minus some. This table has hundreds of thousands of clones, more than 80% appearing once. Sequenced: PBMCs or T cells enriched from blood (not recorded which). The receptors come from a man under 40 who had recovered from COVID-19. CDR3s include the opening cysteine and the closing phenylalanine or tryptophan. The order of the fields is V gene, clone size, J gene, D gene, CDR3 DNA, CDR3 protein. D genes are given only for firm matches. Size tells how often a clone was seen (once, few, many) or the class of an expanded clone, and some rows leave it out.

V: TRBV7-9
size: .
J: TRBJ2-7
D: .
DNA: TGTGCCAGCAGCCCCAGCTCCTACGAGCAGTACTTC
CDR3: CASSPSSYEQYF

V: TRBV7-9
size: .
J: TRBJ2-3
D: TRBD2
DNA: TGTGCCAGCAGCTTACTAGCGGGAGGGTCCGATACGCAGTATTTT
CDR3: CASSLLAGGSDTQYF

V: TRBV6-2/TRBV6-3
size: once
J: TRBJ1-5
D: .
DNA: TGTGCCAGCAGTTACGGAGGCTATCAGCCCCAGCATTTT
CDR3: CASSYGGYQPQHF

V: TRBV3-1/TRBV3-2
size: .
J: TRBJ2-3
D: TRBD1
DNA: TGTGCCAGCAGCCCAGGGACAGACCCCACAGATACGCAGTATTTT
CDR3: CASSPGTDPTDTQYF

V: TRBV28
size: .
J: TRBJ1-2
D: .
DNA: TGTGCCAGCGAGGACAGCGCCAGTTATGGCTACACCTTC
CDR3: CASEDSASYGYTF

V: TRBV28
size: .
J: TRBJ2-3
D: .
DNA: TGTGCCACCTGCCTGACAAACACAGATACGCAGTATTTT
CDR3: CATCLTNTDTQYF

V: TRBV6-4
size: .
J: TRBJ2-6
D: TRBD1
DNA: TGTGCCAGCAGTGACCGGGACAGGGCTCTTGGGGGGGCCAACGTCCTGACTTTC
CDR3: CASSDRDRALGGANVLTF

V: TRBV11-2
size: .
J: TRBJ1-6
D: .
DNA: TGTGCCAGCAGCCCCCAGGGTTTTTATAATTCACCCCTCCACTTT
CDR3: CASSPQGFYNSPLHF

V: TRBV12-3/TRBV12-4
size: few
J: TRBJ1-2
D: TRBD1
DNA: TGTGCCAGCGCCCGGGACAGGGACTATGGCTACACCTTC
CDR3: CASARDRDYGYTF

V: TRBV30
size: .
J: TRBJ1-5
D: .
DNA: TGTGCCTGGAGTGTAAGTCAGGGTAATCAGCCCCAGCATTTT
CDR3: CAWSVSQGNQPQHF

V: TRBV15
size: once
J: TRBJ1-2
D: .
DNA: TGTGCCACCAGCAGAGCGGGGGGAGACAAAAGGAGCTACACCTTC
CDR3: CATSRAGGDKRSYTF

V: TRBV19
size: .
J: TRBJ2-3
D: TRBD2
DNA: TGTGCCAGTAGTAGCCCCCTAGCGGGAGGACCCACAGATACGCAGTATTTT
CDR3: CASSSPLAGGPTDTQYF

V: TRBV5-4
size: .
J: TRBJ2-7
D: .
DNA: TGTGCCACCCGAGGTGTGGGGCCGGACGAGCAGTACTTC
CDR3: CATRGVGPDEQYF

V: TRBV19
size: .
J: TRBJ2-7
D: TRBD1
DNA: TGTGCCAGTAGTTCGGGGGACAGGGTCCACGAGCAGTACTTC
CDR3: CASSSGDRVHEQYF

V: TRBV10-3
size: .
J: TRBJ2-3
D: TRBD2
DNA: TGTGCCATCAAACTAGCGGAGTGGGATACGCAGTATTTT
CDR3: CAIKLAEWDTQYF

V: TRBV27
size: .
J: TRBJ1-1
D: .
DNA: TGTGCCAGCAGTTTTAATCAGGTGAACACTGAAGCTTTCTTT
CDR3: CASSFNQVNTEAFF

V: TRBV4-2
size: .
J: TRBJ1-5
D: TRBD1
DNA: TGTGCCAGCCAGATCTACCCCGGGACAGGGACTCAGAGCAATCAGCCCCAGCATTTT
CDR3: CASQIYPGTGTQSNQPQHF

V: TRBV27
size: .
J: TRBJ1-4
D: .
DNA: TGTGCCAGCAGTTCCCGCAAAGGACAGCTTAATGAAAAACTGTTTTTT
CDR3: CASSSRKGQLNEKLFF

V: TRBV11-2
size: .
J: TRBJ1-1
D: .
DNA: TGTGCCAGCAGCTTAGGTGGAGGGATTGTGGTGGGCACTGAAGCTTTCTTT
CDR3: CASSLGGGIVVGTEAFF

V: TRBV5-1
size: .
J: TRBJ2-1
D: TRBD2
DNA: TGCGCCAGCAGCTTAAGTGGGAGCGGGAAGGTCGACAATGAGCAGTTCTTC
CDR3: CASSLSGSGKVDNEQFF

V: TRBV2
size: .
J: TRBJ2-7
D: .
DNA: TGTGCCAGCAGTGAAGACCGAGCGGGCTTTTACGAGCAGTACTTC
CDR3: CASSEDRAGFYEQYF

V: TRBV14
size: .
J: TRBJ2-2
D: TRBD2
DNA: TGTGCCAGCAGGACGACTAGCGGGACCGGGGAGCTGTTTTTT
CDR3: CASRTTSGTGELFF

V: TRBV11-1
size: .
J: TRBJ2-2
D: TRBD2
DNA: TGTGCCAGCAGCCCGCCGGGGGGTCCGAACACCGGGGAGCTGTTTTTT
CDR3: CASSPPGGPNTGELFF

V: TRBV7-9
size: .
J: TRBJ2-3
D: .
DNA: TGTGCCAGCAGCCCCGGAGGAATCCTGAGCACAGATACGCAGTATTTT
CDR3: CASSPGGILSTDTQYF

V: TRBV9
size: .
J: TRBJ2-3
D: TRBD2
DNA: TGTGCCAGCAGCGTAGCCGTAGCGGGAGGGCAATGGACAGATACGCAGTATTTT
CDR3: CASSVAVAGGQWTDTQYF

V: TRBV5-5
size: .
J: TRBJ2-6
D: TRBD2
DNA: TGTGCCAGCAGCTTGGCGGGCGGGAGCAGGTCGGCCAACGTCCTGACTTTC
CDR3: CASSLAGGSRSANVLTF

V: TRBV18
size: .
J: TRBJ2-7
D: TRBD1
DNA: TGTGCCAGCTCACCTGGGCCGACAGGGGCCTACGAGCAGTACTTC
CDR3: CASSPGPTGAYEQYF

V: TRBV28
size: .
J: TRBJ2-7
D: TRBD1
DNA: TGTGCCAGCAGCCCCCGGGACAGGGGTCACCACGAGCAGTACTTC
CDR3: CASSPRDRGHHEQYF